The source of this T cell receptor (beta chain) is a study of T-cell reconstitution after alpha-beta-depleted transplantation in children. As for this clonotype: What it recognizes is unknown.

The study, taken as a whole, reports: Surviving recipient T cells and intrathymic progenitors accounted for some patients' high TCRbeta diversity at day 60.

Trimming took 5 bases from V and 0 from J, leaving 26 bases between them. Germline CDR1 and CDR2: SGHAT and FQDESV (reference sequence). The CDR3 runs 20 residues. It was with unique molecular identifiers that the TCRbeta library was prepared. TCRdb re-derived calls from the PCR reads in MiXCR, one entry per CDR3 protein. The sample carries around 490,000 distinct CDR3 sequences, over 9.5% recorded once. The material sequenced was PBMCs, mostly from graft donor cells, taken 180 days after TCRalphabeta/CD19-depleted stem cell transplant. This clonotype was obtained from a female patient aged 2-10 years who had a stem cell transplant for aplastic anemia, so the T cells may come from the graft donor. This chain joins TRBV11-1 and TRBJ2-4, with D perhaps being TRBD1 or TRBD2 (6 bases each). As DNA, the CDR3 is TGTGCCAGCAGCGGCGAGGGGGGCGAAGGAACCTTACTAGCCAAAAACATTCAGTACTTC. Its protein is CASSGEGGEGTLLAKNIQYF.